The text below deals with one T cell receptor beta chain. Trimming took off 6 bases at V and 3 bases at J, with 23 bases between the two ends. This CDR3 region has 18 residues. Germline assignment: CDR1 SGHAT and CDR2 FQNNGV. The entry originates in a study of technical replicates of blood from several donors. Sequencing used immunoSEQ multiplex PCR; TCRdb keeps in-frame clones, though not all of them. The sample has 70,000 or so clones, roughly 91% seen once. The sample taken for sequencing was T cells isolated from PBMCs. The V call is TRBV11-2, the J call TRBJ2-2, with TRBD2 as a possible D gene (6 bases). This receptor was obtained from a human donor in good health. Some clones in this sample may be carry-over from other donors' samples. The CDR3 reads CASRDGRFGGVDTGELFF. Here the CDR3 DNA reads TGTGCCAGCAGGGATGGGCGGTTCGGCGGGGTTGACACCGGGGAGCTGTTTTTT.